These T cell receptor beta chains were read from a single sample in a study of OX40 agonist ivuxolimab in advanced cancers. TCRdb keeps only in-frame clones here, not all; method: immunoSEQ multiplex PCR. The table includes about 150,000 clones, 85% to 95% detected once. This specimen consisted of CD4+ or CD8+ T cells sorted from blood, obtained in a trial of the OX40 agonist ivuxolimab. The source is an adult with an advanced solid tumor such as melanoma, head and neck, liver or kidney cancer. CDR3s include the opening cysteine and the closing phenylalanine or tryptophan. The D gene is left open where the match is weak. The listing skips clone size in some rows; elsewhere it reads once, few, many or a size class.

j_call	d_call	v_call	clone_size	cdr3_aa	cdr3_nt
TRBJ2-3	.	TRBV25-1	.	CAIRGSTDTQYF	TGTGCCATCCGGGGGAGCACAGATACGCAGTATTTT
TRBJ1-2	.	TRBV7-2	once	CASSPHRPRYGYTF	TGTGCCAGCAGCCCTCACCGGCCCCGCTATGGCTACACCTTC
TRBJ2-1	TRBD1	TRBV9	.	CASSARRGQRYNEQFF	TGTGCCAGCAGCGCGAGACGGGGACAGAGGTACAATGAGCAGTTCTTC
TRBJ1-2	TRBD1	TRBV19	many	CASSLSRRGQGYGYTF	TGTGCCAGTAGTCTCTCCCGCAGGGGGCAGGGCTATGGCTACACCTTC
TRBJ1-3	.	TRBV7-2	.	CASSSGVGNTIYF	TGTGCCAGCAGCTCAGGGGTTGGAAACACCATATATTTT
TRBJ2-2	.	TRBV28	.	CASSPEGVGTGELFF	TGTGCCAGCAGCCCCGAGGGTGTCGGCACCGGGGAGCTGTTTTTT
TRBJ2-1	TRBD2	TRBV27	.	CASSFPWGGQFF	TGTGCCAGCAGTTTCCCCTGGGGGGGGCAGTTCTTC
TRBJ2-7	.	TRBV5-8	.	CASSPLWNEQYF	TGTGCCAGCAGCCCCCTCTGGAACGAGCAGTACTTC
TRBJ1-5	.	TRBV2	.	CASSRTVQPQHF	TGTGCCAGCAGCCGGACAGTTCAGCCCCAGCATTTT
TRBJ2-7	.	TRBV7-9	.	CASSSQDYEQYF	TGTGCCAGCAGCTCTCAGGATTACGAGCAGTACTTC
TRBJ1-1	.	TRBV30	.	CAWSWGSGNTEAFF	TGTGCCTGGAGCTGGGGAAGCGGGAACACTGAAGCTTTCTTT
TRBJ1-2	TRBD1	TRBV6-6	.	CASSPGTGYGYTF	TGTGCCAGCAGCCCCGGGACAGGGTATGGCTACACCTTC
TRBJ2-6	.	TRBV7-9	.	CASSLVGGANVLTF	TGTGCCAGCAGCTTAGTTGGTGGGGCCAACGTCCTGACTTTC
TRBJ1-1	.	TRBV4-3	few	CASSLTGWNTEAFF	TGCGCCAGCAGCCTCACAGGGTGGAACACTGAAGCTTTCTTT
TRBJ2-5	.	TRBV30	.	CAWSLGVGETQYF	TGTGCCTGGAGTTTGGGGGTTGGGGAGACCCAGTACTTC
TRBJ2-3	TRBD2	TRBV7-3	.	CASSYASGGQDTQYF	TGTGCCAGCAGCTACGCTAGCGGAGGGCAAGATACGCAGTATTTT
TRBJ1-6	TRBD1	TRBV7-2	.	CASSFDGQGASNSPLHF	TGTGCCAGCAGCTTTGATGGACAGGGGGCAAGTAATTCACCCCTCCACTTT
TRBJ2-6	.	TRBV19	.	CASRSGQPGANVLTF	TGTGCCAGTAGATCCGGACAGCCGGGGGCCAACGTCCTGACTTTC
TRBJ2-7	TRBD1	TRBV7-2	.	CASSRRAGGWSEQYF	TGTGCCAGCAGCCGCCGGGCAGGGGGCTGGTCCGAGCAGTACTTC
TRBJ2-6	.	TRBV5-6	.	CASRTGFTGANVLTF	TGTGCCAGCAGAACAGGGTTTACTGGGGCCAACGTCCTGACTTTC
TRBJ2-1	.	TRBV6-1	.	CAIALRSAYNEQFF	TGTGCCATCGCGCTCCGGAGCGCCTACAATGAGCAGTTCTTC
TRBJ2-5	TRBD2	TRBV5-4	.	CASSLRLASETQYF	TGTGCCAGCAGCTTGCGACTAGCTTCTGAGACCCAGTACTTC
TRBJ2-3	.	TRBV18	.	CASSDRQWGVDTQYF	TGTGCCAGCTCCGACCGCCAGTGGGGGGTTGATACGCAGTATTTT
TRBJ1-2	.	TRBV5-6	.	CASSFYLDGIDGYTF	TGTGCCAGCAGCTTTTATCTCGATGGGATCGACGGCTACACCTTC
TRBJ1-5	TRBD1	TRBV7-9	.	CASSQQGGNQPQHF	TGTGCCAGCAGCCAACAGGGGGGCAATCAGCCCCAGCATTTT
TRBJ1-5	.	TRBV27	.	CASSLSVSAGASNQPQHF	TGTGCCAGCAGTTTATCCGTGAGCGCAGGGGCGAGCAATCAGCCCCAGCATTTT